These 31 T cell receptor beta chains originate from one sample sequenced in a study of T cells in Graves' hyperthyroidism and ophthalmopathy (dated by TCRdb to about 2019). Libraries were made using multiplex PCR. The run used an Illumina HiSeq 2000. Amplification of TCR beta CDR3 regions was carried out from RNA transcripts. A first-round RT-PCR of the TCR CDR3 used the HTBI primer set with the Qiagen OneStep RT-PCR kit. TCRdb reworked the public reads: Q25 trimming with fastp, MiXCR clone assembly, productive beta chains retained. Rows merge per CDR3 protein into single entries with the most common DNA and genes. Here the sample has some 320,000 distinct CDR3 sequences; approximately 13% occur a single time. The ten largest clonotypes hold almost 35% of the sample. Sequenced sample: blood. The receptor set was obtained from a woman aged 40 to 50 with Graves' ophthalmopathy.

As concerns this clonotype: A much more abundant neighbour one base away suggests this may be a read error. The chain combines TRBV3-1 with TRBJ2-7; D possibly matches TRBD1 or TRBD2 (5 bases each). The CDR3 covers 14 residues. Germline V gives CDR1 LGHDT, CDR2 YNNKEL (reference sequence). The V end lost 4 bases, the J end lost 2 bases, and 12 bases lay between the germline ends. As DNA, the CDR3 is TGTGCCAGCAGCCTGCAGGGAGCAACCTACGAGCAGTACTTC. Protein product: CASSLQGATYEQYF.

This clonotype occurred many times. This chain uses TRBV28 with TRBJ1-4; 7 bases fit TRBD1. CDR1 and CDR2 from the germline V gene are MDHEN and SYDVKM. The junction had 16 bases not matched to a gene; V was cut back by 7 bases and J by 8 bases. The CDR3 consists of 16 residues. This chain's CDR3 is CASINRGPVRSEKLFF. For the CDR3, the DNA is TGTGCCAGCATAAACAGGGGACCGGTCCGTAGCGAAAAACTGTTTTTT.

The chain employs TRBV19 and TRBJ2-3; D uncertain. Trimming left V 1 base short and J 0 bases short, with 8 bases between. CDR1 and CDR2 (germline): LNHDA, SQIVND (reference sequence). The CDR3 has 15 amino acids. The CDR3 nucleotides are TGTGCCAGTAGTATAGGCAGCGCAAGCACAGATACGCAGTATTTT. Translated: CASSIGSASTDTQYF.

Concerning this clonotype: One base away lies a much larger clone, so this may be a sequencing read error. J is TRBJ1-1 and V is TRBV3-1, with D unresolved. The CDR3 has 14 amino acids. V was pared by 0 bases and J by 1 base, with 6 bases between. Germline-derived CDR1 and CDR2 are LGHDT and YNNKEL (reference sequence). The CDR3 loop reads CASSQDVGNTEAFF. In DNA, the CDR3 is TGTGCCAGCAGCCAAGATGTCGGGAACACTGAAGCTTTCTTT.

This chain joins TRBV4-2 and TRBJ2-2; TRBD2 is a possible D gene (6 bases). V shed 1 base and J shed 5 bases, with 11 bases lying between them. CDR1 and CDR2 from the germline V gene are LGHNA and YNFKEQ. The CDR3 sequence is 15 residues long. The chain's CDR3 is CASSQGTKETGELFF. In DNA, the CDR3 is TGTGCCAGCAGCCAAGGGACTAAGGAAACCGGGGAGCTGTTTTTT.

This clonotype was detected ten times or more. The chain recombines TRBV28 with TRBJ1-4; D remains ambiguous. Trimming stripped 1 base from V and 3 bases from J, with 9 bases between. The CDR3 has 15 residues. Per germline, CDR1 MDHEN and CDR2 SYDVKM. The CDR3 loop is CASSLSAEANEKLFF. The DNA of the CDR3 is TGTGCCAGCAGTTTATCCGCAGAGGCTAATGAAAAACTGTTTTTT. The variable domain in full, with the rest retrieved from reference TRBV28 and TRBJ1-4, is DVKVTQSSRYLVKRTGEKVFLECVQDMDHENMFWYRQDPGLGLRLIYFSYDVKMKEKGDIPEGYSVSREKKERFSLILESASTNQTSMYLCASSLSAEANEKLFFGSGTQLSVL.

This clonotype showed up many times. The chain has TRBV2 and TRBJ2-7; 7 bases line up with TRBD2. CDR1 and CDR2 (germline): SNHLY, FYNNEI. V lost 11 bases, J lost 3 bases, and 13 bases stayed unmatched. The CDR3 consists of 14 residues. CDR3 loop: CASTPGRGVYEQYF. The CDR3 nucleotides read TGTGCCTCCACACCGGGACGGGGGGTCTACGAGCAGTACTTC. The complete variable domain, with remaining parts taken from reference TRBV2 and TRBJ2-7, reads EPEVTQTPSHQVTQMGQEVILRCVPISNHLYFYWYRQILGQKVEFLVSFYNNEISEKSEIFDDQFSVERPDGSNFTLKIRSTKLEDSAMYFCASTPGRGVYEQYFGPGTRLTVT.

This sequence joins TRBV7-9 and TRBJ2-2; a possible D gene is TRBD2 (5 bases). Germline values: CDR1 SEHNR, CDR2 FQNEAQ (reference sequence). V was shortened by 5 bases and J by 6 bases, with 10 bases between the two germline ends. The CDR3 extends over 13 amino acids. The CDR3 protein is CASSKRAAGELFF. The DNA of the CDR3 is TGTGCCAGCAGCAAGAGGGCAGCCGGGGAGCTGTTTTTT.

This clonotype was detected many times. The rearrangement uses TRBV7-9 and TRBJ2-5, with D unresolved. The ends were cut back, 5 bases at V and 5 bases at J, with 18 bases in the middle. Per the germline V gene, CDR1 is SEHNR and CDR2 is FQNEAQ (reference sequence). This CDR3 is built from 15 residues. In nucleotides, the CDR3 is TGTGCCAGCAGCCCGAGAAGGACGCACGCGGAGACCCAGTACTTC. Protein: CASSPRRTHAETQYF. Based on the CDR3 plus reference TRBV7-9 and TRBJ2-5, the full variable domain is DTGVSQNPRHKITKRGQNVTFRCDPISEHNRLYWYRQTLGQGPEFLTYFQNEAQLEKSRLLSDRFSAERPKGSFSTLEIQRTEQGDSAMYLCASSPRRTHAETQYFGPGTRLLVL.

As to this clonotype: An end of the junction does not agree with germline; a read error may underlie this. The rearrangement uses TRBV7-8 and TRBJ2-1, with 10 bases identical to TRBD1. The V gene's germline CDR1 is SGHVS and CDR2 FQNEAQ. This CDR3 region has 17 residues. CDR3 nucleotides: TGTGCCAGCAGCTTCCTAACCGGGACAGGGGATTACAATAAGCAGTTCTTC. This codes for CASSFLTGTGDYNKQFF. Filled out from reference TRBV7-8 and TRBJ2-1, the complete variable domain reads GAGVSQSPRYKVAKRGQDVALRCDPISGHVSLFWYQQALGQGPEFLTYFQNEAQLDKSGLPSDRFFAERPEGSVSTLKIQRTQQEDSAVYLCASSFLTGTGDYNKQFFGPGTRLTVL.

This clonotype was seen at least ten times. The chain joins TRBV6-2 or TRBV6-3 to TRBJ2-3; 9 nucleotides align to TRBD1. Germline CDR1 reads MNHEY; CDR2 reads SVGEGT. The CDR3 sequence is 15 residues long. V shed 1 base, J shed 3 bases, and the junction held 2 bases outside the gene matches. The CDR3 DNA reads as TGTGCCAGCAGTTACTTGGGACAGGGAACAGATACGCAGTATTTT. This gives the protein CASSYLGQGTDTQYF.

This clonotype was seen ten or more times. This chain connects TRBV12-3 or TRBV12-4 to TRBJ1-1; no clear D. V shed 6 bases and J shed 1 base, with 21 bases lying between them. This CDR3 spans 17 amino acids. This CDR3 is CASRASPLWGTNTEAFF. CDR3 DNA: TGTGCCAGCAGGGCGTCCCCCCTTTGGGGTACGAACACTGAAGCTTTCTTT.

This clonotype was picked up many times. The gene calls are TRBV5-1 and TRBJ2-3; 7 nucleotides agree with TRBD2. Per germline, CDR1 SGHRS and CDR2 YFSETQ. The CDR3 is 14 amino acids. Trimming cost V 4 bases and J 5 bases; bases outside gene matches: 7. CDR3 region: CASSQRTSRDTQYF. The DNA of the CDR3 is TGCGCCAGCAGCCAACGGACTAGTCGAGATACGCAGTATTTT.

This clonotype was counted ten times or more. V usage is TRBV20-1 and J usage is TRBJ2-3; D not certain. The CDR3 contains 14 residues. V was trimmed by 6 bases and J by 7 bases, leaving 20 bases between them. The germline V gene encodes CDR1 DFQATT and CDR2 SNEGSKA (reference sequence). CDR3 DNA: TGCAGTGCCCCCCGGCGGAACCTACCCAATACGCAGTATTTT. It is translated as CSAPRRNLPNTQYF.

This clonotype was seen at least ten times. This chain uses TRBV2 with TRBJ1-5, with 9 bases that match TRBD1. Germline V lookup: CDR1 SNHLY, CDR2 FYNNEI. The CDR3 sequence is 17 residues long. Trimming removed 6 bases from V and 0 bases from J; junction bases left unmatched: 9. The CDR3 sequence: CASSQSTGGYSNQPQHF. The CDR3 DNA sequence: TGTGCCAGCAGCCAATCGACAGGGGGGTATAGCAATCAGCCCCAGCATTTT. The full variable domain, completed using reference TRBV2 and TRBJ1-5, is EPEVTQTPSHQVTQMGQEVILRCVPISNHLYFYWYRQILGQKVEFLVSFYNNEISEKSEIFDDQFSVERPDGSNFTLKIRSTKLEDSAMYFCASSQSTGGYSNQPQHFGDGTRLSIL.

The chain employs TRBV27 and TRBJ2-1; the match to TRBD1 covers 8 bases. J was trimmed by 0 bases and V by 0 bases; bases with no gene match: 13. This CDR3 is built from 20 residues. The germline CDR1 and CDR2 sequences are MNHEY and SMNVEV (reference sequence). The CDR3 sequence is CASSLSRTGRLKSSYNEQFF. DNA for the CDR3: TGTGCCAGCAGTTTATCGCGGACAGGGCGACTTAAGAGCTCCTACAATGAGCAGTTCTTC.

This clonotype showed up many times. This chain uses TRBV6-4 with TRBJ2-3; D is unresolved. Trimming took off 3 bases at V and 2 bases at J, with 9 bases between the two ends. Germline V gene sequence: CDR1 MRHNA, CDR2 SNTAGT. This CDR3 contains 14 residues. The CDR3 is CASSDGVDTDTQYF. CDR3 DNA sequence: TGTGCCAGCAGTGATGGGGTAGACACAGATACGCAGTATTTT.

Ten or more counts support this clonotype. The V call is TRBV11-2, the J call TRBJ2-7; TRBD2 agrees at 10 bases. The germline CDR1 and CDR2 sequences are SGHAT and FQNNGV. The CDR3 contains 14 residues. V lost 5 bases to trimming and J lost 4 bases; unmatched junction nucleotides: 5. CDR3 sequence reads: CASSPGTSVYEQYF. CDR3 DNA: TGTGCCAGCAGCCCCGGGACTAGCGTGTACGAGCAGTACTTC. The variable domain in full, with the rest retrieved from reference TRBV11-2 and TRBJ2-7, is EAGVAQSPRYKIIEKRQSVAFWCNPISGHATLYWYQQILGQGPKLLIQFQNNGVVDDSQLPKDRFSAERLKGVDSTLKIQPAKLEDSAVYLCASSPGTSVYEQYFGPGTRLTVT.

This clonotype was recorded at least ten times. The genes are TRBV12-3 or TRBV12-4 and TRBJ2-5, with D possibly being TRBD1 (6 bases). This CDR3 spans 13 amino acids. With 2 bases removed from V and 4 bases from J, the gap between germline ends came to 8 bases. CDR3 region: CASSLQGRETQYF. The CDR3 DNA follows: TGTGCCAGCAGTTTACAGGGGAGAGAGACCCAGTACTTC.

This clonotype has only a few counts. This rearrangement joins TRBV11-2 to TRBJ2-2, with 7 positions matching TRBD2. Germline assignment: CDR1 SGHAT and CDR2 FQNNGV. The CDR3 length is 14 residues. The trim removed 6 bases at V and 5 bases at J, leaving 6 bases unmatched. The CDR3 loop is CASRTAGGTGELFF. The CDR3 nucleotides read TGTGCCAGCAGGACCGCCGGGGGGACCGGGGAGCTGTTTTTT.

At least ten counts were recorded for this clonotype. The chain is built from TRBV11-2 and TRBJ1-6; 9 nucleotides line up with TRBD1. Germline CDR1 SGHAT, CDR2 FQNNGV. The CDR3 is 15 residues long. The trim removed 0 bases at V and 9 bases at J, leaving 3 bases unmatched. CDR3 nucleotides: TGTGCCAGCAGCTTAGATGGGACAGGGTTTTCACCCCTCCACTTT. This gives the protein CASSLDGTGFSPLHF. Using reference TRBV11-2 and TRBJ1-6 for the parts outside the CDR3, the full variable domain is EAGVAQSPRYKIIEKRQSVAFWCNPISGHATLYWYQQILGQGPKLLIQFQNNGVVDDSQLPKDRFSAERLKGVDSTLKIQPAKLEDSAVYLCASSLDGTGFSPLHFGNGTRLTVT.

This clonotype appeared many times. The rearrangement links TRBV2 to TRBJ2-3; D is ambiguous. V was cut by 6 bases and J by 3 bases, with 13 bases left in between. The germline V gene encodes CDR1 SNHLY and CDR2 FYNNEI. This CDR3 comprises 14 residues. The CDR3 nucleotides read TGTGCCAGCAGGGCGGACCTCGGGACAGATACGCAGTATTTT. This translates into CASRADLGTDTQYF.

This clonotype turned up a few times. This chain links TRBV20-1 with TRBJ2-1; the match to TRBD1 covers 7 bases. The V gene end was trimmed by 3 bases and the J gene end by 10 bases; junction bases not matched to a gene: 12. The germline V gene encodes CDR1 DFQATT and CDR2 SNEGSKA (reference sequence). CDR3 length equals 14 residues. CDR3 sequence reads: CSARARGGGWEQFF. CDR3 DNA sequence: TGCAGTGCTAGGGCACGAGGGGGCGGGTGGGAGCAGTTCTTC.

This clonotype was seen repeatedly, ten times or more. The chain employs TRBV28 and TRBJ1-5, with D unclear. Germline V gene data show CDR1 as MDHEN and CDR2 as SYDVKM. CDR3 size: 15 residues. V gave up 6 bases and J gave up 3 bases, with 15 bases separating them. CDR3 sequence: CASRPRRAFNQPQHF. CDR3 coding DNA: TGTGCCAGCAGACCCCGTCGGGCATTCAATCAGCCCCAGCATTTT.

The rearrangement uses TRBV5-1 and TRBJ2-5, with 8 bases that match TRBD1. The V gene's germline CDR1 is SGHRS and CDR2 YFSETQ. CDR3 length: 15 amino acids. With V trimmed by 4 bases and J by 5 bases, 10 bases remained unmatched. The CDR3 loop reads CASSRRQGLGETQYF. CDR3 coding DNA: TGCGCCAGCAGCCGTCGACAGGGGCTGGGGGAGACCCAGTACTTC.

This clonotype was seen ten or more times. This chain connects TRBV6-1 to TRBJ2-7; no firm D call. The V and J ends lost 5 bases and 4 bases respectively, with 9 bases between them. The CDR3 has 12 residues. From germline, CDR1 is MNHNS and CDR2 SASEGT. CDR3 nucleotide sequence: TGTGCCAGCAGTACTGCACAATACGAGCAGTACTTC. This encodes CASSTAQYEQYF.

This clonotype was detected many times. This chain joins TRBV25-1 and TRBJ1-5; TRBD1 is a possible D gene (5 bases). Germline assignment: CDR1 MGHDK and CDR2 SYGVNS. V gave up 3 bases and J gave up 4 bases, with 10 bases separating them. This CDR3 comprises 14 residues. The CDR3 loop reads CASSDRAGNQPQHF. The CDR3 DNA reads TGTGCCAGCAGTGATCGGGCAGGGAATCAGCCCCAGCATTTT.

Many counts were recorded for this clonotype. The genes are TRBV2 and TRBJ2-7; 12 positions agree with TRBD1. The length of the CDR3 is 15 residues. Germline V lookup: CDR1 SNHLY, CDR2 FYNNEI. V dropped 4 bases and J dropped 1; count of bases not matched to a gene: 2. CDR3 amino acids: CASSGGQGASYEQYF. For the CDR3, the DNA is TGTGCCAGCAGTGGGGGACAGGGGGCATCCTACGAGCAGTACTTC. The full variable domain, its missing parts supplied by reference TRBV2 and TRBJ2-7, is EPEVTQTPSHQVTQMGQEVILRCVPISNHLYFYWYRQILGQKVEFLVSFYNNEISEKSEIFDDQFSVERPDGSNFTLKIRSTKLEDSAMYFCASSGGQGASYEQYFGPGTRLTVT.

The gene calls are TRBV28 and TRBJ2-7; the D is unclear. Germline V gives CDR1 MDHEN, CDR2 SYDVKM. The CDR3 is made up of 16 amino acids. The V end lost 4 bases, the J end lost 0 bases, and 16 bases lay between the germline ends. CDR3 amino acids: CASSSYRRTSSYEQYF. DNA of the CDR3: TGTGCCAGCAGTTCCTACAGACGAACGAGCTCCTACGAGCAGTACTTC.

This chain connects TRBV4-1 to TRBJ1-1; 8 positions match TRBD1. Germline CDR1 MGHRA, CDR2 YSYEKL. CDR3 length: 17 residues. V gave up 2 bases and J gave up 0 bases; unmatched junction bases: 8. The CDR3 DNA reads TGCGCCAGCAGCCAAAAATCAGGGGGCTACATGAACACTGAAGCTTTCTTT. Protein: CASSQKSGGYMNTEAFF.

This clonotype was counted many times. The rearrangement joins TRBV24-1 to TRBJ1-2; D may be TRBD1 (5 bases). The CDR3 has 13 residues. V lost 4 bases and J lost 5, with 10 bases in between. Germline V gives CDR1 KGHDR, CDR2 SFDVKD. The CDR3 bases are TGTGCCACCAGTGACCCTCCAGGGTATGGCTACACCTTC. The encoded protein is CATSDPPGYGYTF.